The T cell receptor (beta chain) described here comes from a study of blood T cell repertoires in COVID-19. Cohorts were based on clinical histories the participants reported. The V gene lost 0 bases and the J gene lost 3 bases, with 11 bases spanning the gap. CDR1 and CDR2 from the germline V gene are SGDLS and YYNGEE. The CDR3 sequence is 15 residues long. Per the original data handling: Amplified reference gene primers provided the basis for estimating nucleated cell counts. The assay was immunoSEQ multiplex PCR, and TCRdb's table has in-frame clones only and misses some. V and J calls and clone size are copied from that table; D and trimming were computed from the DNA. Of fewer than 350,000 clones listed, around 85% are singletons.

The chain joins TRBV9 to TRBJ2-3; a weak D match, TRBD1 (6 bases). The sample consisted of PBMCs or T cells enriched from blood (not recorded which). The TCR was taken from a woman aged 40 to 55 with acute COVID-19. CDR3 in amino acids: CASSVVAGDTDTQYF. The CDR3, as DNA: TGTGCCAGCAGCGTAGTGGCAGGGGATACAGATACGCAGTATTTT.